The rows below give T cell receptor beta chains drawn from one sample of a study of response to subunit inactivated influenza vaccine. TCRdb used MiXCR to reprocess the RT-PCR reads, holding one entry per CDR3 protein. This repertoire shows 500,000 or so distinct CDR3 sequences, 16% found once; its top ten account for 3% to 3.5%. The specimen was CD4+ T cells sorted from PBMCs, collected 23 to 25 months after vaccination. The receptors originated from a man between 50 and 70 years old who received an inactivated influenza vaccine. Each CDR3 is given with its conserved first and last residue. Each record gives: CDR3 length, D gene, J gene, V gene, clone size, CDR3 protein, CDR3 DNA. The D gene is left open where the match is weak. Some rows mark clone size as missing; the rest say once, few, many or name a class of expanded clone.

len: 16; d_gene: TRBD2; j_gene: TRBJ2-2; v_gene: TRBV14; abundance: few; CDR3aa: CASSQDGGGNTGELFF; CDR3nt: TGTGCCAGCAGCCAAGACGGCGGGGGGAACACCGGGGAGCTGTTTTTT
len: 13; d_gene: TRBD1; j_gene: TRBJ2-5; v_gene: TRBV15; abundance: few; CDR3aa: CATSGRGQETQYF; CDR3nt: TGTGCCACCAGTGGCAGGGGGCAAGAGACCCAGTACTTC
len: 15; d_gene: .; j_gene: TRBJ2-3; v_gene: TRBV5-6; abundance: many; CDR3aa: CASRRQTSSTDTQYF; CDR3nt: TGTGCCAGCAGACGACAGACATCTAGCACAGATACGCAGTATTTT
len: 12; d_gene: .; j_gene: TRBJ1-2; v_gene: TRBV29-1; abundance: few; CDR3aa: CSVGEGNYGYTF; CDR3nt: TGCAGCGTCGGGGAGGGAAACTATGGCTACACCTTC
len: 17; d_gene: TRBD2; j_gene: TRBJ2-7; v_gene: TRBV4-3; abundance: few; CDR3aa: CASSQDWASGSLYEQYF; CDR3nt: TGCGCCAGCAGCCAAGACTGGGCGAGCGGGAGTCTCTACGAGCAGTACTTC
len: 15; d_gene: .; j_gene: TRBJ1-5; v_gene: TRBV10-2; abundance: .; CDR3aa: CASSSNGGQGQPQHF; CDR3nt: TGCGCCAGCAGTTCGAATGGGGGGCAAGGGCAGCCCCAGCATTTT
len: 14; d_gene: TRBD1; j_gene: TRBJ2-5; v_gene: TRBV7-2; abundance: .; CDR3aa: CASSSRDREETQYF; CDR3nt: TGTGCCAGCAGCTCCCGGGACAGGGAAGAGACCCAGTACTTC
len: 12; d_gene: .; j_gene: TRBJ2-7; v_gene: TRBV20-1; abundance: .; CDR3aa: CSAKQGTHEQYF; CDR3nt: TGCAGTGCCAAACAGGGTACCCACGAGCAGTACTTC
len: 18; d_gene: TRBD2; j_gene: TRBJ2-1; v_gene: TRBV4-1; abundance: few; CDR3aa: CASSPGLAGVRSYNEQFF; CDR3nt: TGCGCCAGCAGCCCGGGGCTAGCGGGGGTTCGGTCCTACAATGAGCAGTTCTTC
len: 16; d_gene: .; j_gene: TRBJ2-1; v_gene: TRBV29-1; abundance: many; CDR3aa: CSVDFGLLSSYNEQFF; CDR3nt: TGCAGCGTTGACTTTGGACTCTTGAGCTCCTACAATGAGCAGTTCTTC
len: 15; d_gene: .; j_gene: TRBJ2-2; v_gene: TRBV19; abundance: few; CDR3aa: CASRYSSRVAGELFF; CDR3nt: TGTGCCAGTAGGTACTCGAGCAGGGTTGCCGGGGAGCTGTTTTTT
len: 15; d_gene: .; j_gene: TRBJ2-2; v_gene: TRBV6-5; abundance: few; CDR3aa: CASSYVRTNTGELFF; CDR3nt: TGTGCCAGCAGTTACGTACGGACCAACACCGGGGAGCTGTTTTTT
len: 15; d_gene: TRBD2; j_gene: TRBJ2-3; v_gene: TRBV9; abundance: few; CDR3aa: CASSANSGRTDTQYF; CDR3nt: TGTGCCAGCAGCGCCAATAGCGGGAGAACAGATACGCAGTATTTT
len: 12; d_gene: .; j_gene: TRBJ1-6; v_gene: TRBV7-2; abundance: .; CDR3aa: CASSIFGSPLHF; CDR3nt: TGTGCCAGCAGTATTTTCGGTTCACCCCTCCACTTT
len: 12; d_gene: .; j_gene: TRBJ1-2; v_gene: TRBV10-3; abundance: few; CDR3aa: CAIRRTEYGYTF; CDR3nt: TGTGCCATCAGGCGGACTGAGTATGGCTACACCTTC
len: 15; d_gene: .; j_gene: TRBJ2-5; v_gene: TRBV10-3; abundance: many; CDR3aa: CAISESTGGGETQYF; CDR3nt: TGTGCCATCAGTGAGTCGACAGGAGGGGGAGAGACCCAGTACTTC
len: 15; d_gene: TRBD1; j_gene: TRBJ2-5; v_gene: TRBV7-3; abundance: .; CDR3aa: CASSQDRGPQETQYF; CDR3nt: TGTGCCAGCAGCCAAGACAGGGGTCCGCAAGAGACCCAGTACTTC
len: 15; d_gene: TRBD1; j_gene: TRBJ1-1; v_gene: TRBV7-9; abundance: few; CDR3aa: CASSLARPGGTEAFF; CDR3nt: TGTGCCAGCAGCTTAGCGCGGCCAGGGGGGACTGAAGCTTTCTTT
len: 14; d_gene: .; j_gene: TRBJ2-2; v_gene: TRBV6-1; abundance: few; CDR3aa: CASKKQGSTGELFF; CDR3nt: TGTGCCAGCAAAAAACAGGGTTCCACCGGGGAGCTGTTTTTT
len: 14; d_gene: .; j_gene: TRBJ2-3; v_gene: TRBV18; abundance: .; CDR3aa: CASSLSRGPDTQYF; CDR3nt: TGTGCCAGCTCTCTCTCCAGGGGTCCAGATACGCAGTATTTT
len: 16; d_gene: TRBD1; j_gene: TRBJ1-2; v_gene: TRBV15; abundance: .; CDR3aa: CATSRDLTGVEDGYTF; CDR3nt: TGTGCCACCAGCAGAGATTTGACAGGGGTAGAGGATGGCTACACCTTC
len: 19; d_gene: TRBD2; j_gene: TRBJ2-3; v_gene: TRBV4-1; abundance: many; CDR3aa: CASSLGTSGGNSYTDTQYF; CDR3nt: TGCGCCAGCAGCCTGGGGACTAGCGGGGGTAATTCCTACACAGATACGCAGTATTTT
len: 17; d_gene: .; j_gene: TRBJ1-6; v_gene: TRBV27; abundance: .; CDR3aa: CASSLDTWGGRNSPLHF; CDR3nt: TGTGCCAGCAGTTTGGATACTTGGGGTGGTCGTAATTCACCCCTCCACTTT
len: 16; d_gene: .; j_gene: TRBJ2-1; v_gene: TRBV18; abundance: .; CDR3aa: CASSPQQQGSYNEQFF; CDR3nt: TGTGCCAGCTCACCACAACAACAGGGTTCCTACAATGAGCAGTTCTTC
len: 13; d_gene: .; j_gene: TRBJ1-1; v_gene: TRBV7-9; abundance: .; CDR3aa: CASSTRGVPEAFF; CDR3nt: TGTGCCAGCAGCACGAGGGGGGTCCCTGAAGCTTTCTTT
len: 16; d_gene: .; j_gene: TRBJ1-1; v_gene: TRBV6-2/TRBV6-3; abundance: few; CDR3aa: CASSSETLLLNTEAFF; CDR3nt: TGTGCCAGCAGTTCCGAGACCCTACTTTTGAACACTGAAGCTTTCTTT
len: 13; d_gene: .; j_gene: TRBJ1-1; v_gene: TRBV20-1; abundance: .; CDR3aa: CSARRPQGPEAFF; CDR3nt: TGCAGTGCTAGAAGGCCTCAGGGACCTGAAGCTTTCTTT
len: 13; d_gene: .; j_gene: TRBJ1-5; v_gene: TRBV6-1; abundance: .; CDR3aa: CASGRGGDQPQHF; CDR3nt: TGTGCCAGCGGACGGGGAGGGGATCAGCCCCAGCATTTT
len: 15; d_gene: .; j_gene: TRBJ1-5; v_gene: TRBV3-1; abundance: .; CDR3aa: CASSQGLWTPQPQHF; CDR3nt: TGTGCCAGCAGCCAGGGACTCTGGACCCCTCAGCCCCAGCATTTT
len: 19; d_gene: TRBD2; j_gene: TRBJ2-7; v_gene: TRBV6-5; abundance: few; CDR3aa: CASSYFAPGLGLAGDEQYF; CDR3nt: TGTGCCAGCAGTTACTTCGCTCCTGGATTGGGACTAGCGGGGGACGAGCAGTACTTC
len: 14; d_gene: .; j_gene: TRBJ2-3; v_gene: TRBV7-2; abundance: .; CDR3aa: CASSSYSSTDTQYF; CDR3nt: TGTGCCAGCAGCTCTTACTCTAGCACAGATACGCAGTATTTT
len: 14; d_gene: .; j_gene: TRBJ1-6; v_gene: TRBV28; abundance: few; CDR3aa: CASLRDGPNSPLHF; CDR3nt: TGTGCCAGCCTGCGGGACGGACCTAATTCACCCCTCCACTTT
len: 16; d_gene: TRBD2; j_gene: TRBJ2-5; v_gene: TRBV18; abundance: few; CDR3aa: CASSPQLAGQGETQYF; CDR3nt: TGTGCCAGCTCACCACAACTAGCGGGCCAAGGGGAGACCCAGTACTTC
len: 14; d_gene: .; j_gene: TRBJ2-7; v_gene: TRBV7-2; abundance: few; CDR3aa: CASTKVEGVYEQYF; CDR3nt: TGTGCCAGCACGAAAGTCGAGGGAGTCTACGAGCAGTACTTC
len: 13; d_gene: .; j_gene: TRBJ1-1; v_gene: TRBV20-1; abundance: .; CDR3aa: CSARSVRDTEAFF; CDR3nt: TGCAGTGCTAGATCGGTACGGGACACTGAAGCTTTCTTT
len: 13; d_gene: TRBD2; j_gene: TRBJ2-2; v_gene: TRBV29-1; abundance: .; CDR3aa: CSVERLAGGELFF; CDR3nt: TGCAGCGTTGAGCGCCTAGCGGGCGGGGAGCTGTTTTTT
len: 14; d_gene: .; j_gene: TRBJ2-7; v_gene: TRBV5-1; abundance: many; CDR3aa: CASSIGSSSYEQYF; CDR3nt: TGCGCCAGCAGTATCGGTAGTTCCTCCTACGAGCAGTACTTC